This T cell receptor beta chain appears in the sequencing data of a study of OX40 agonist ivuxolimab in advanced cancers. Turning to the study itself: Among those enrolled, mean age was about 58 years (range roughly 23 to 85) and roughly 84% were male. Eligibility admitted prior anti-PD-1, anti-PD-L1 or anti-CTLA-4 therapy; 35% to 40% had some. The study reported partial responses in three patients: one hepatocellular carcinoma, two cutaneous melanoma. General study results and limits: Averaging showed that CD8+ T cells had more expanded clones than CD4+ did.

The method was immunoSEQ multiplex PCR; TCRdb's version includes in-frame clones alone and lacks a portion of them. The profile shows roughly 76,000 clones, about 85% of them singletons. As concerns this clone: Its antigen is not identified.

The CDR3 spans 15 residues. Trimming cost V 5 bases and J 13 bases; bases outside gene matches: 14. Germline V gene data show CDR1 as LNHDA and CDR2 as SQIVND (reference sequence). Source: CD4+ or CD8+ T cells sorted from blood, taken in a trial of the OX40 agonist ivuxolimab. The chain has TRBV19 and TRBJ1-4; 9 nucleotides match TRBD1. The sequence was obtained from an adult with an advanced solid tumor such as melanoma, head and neck, liver or kidney cancer. In DNA, the CDR3 is TGTGCCAGTAGTTTTCGACAGGGGGGGTCTCTCAGACTGTTTTTT. It is translated as CASSFRQGGSLRLFF.